This is a list of T cell receptor beta chains from one sample in a study of tumor-infiltrating lymphocytes in primary liver carcinoma. TCRdb reprocessed the multiplex PCR reads via MiXCR and lists one record per CDR3 protein. The sample shows roughly 25,000 distinct CDR3 sequences, over 60% of them seen only once. Sequenced material: liver tumor tissue from sampling region 5. These receptors were taken from a woman aged 25 to 39 with primary liver carcinoma and hepatitis B virus infection. Each CDR3 is given without its conserved first and last residue.

v_gene	j_gene	CDR3aa
TRBV12-3/TRBV12-4	TRBJ2-5	ASRTYPGSEETQY
TRBV24-1	TRBJ2-1	ATSRDGTRNEQF
TRBV6-1	TRBJ2-5	ASSETQPGLGGIVETQY
TRBV28	TRBJ2-7	ASSRGQGAIKQY
TRBV10-3	TRBJ2-1	AIGPTATRDELF
TRBV5-5	TRBJ1-6	ASGLDVSNSPLH
TRBV29-1	TRBJ2-1	SGAAQSVVDERF
TRBV11-2	TRBJ2-5	ASSRDTSGVTQN
TRBV5-4	TRBJ2-1	ASSSTSASSYHEQF
TRBV29-1	TRBJ2-1	SVGTSESSYDEQL
TRBV4-3	TRBJ1-2	AGSAELEIYGYT
TRBV6-2/TRBV6-3	TRBJ2-6	ASSYGGLRVNVLT
TRBV6-6	TRBJ1-6	ASSYTGTDSPLH
TRBV28	TRBJ2-3	ASSLAGSRGGTDTQY
TRBV28	TRBJ2-3	ASSLSRDMQY
TRBV12-3/TRBV12-4	TRBJ2-7	ASLQSCTQCYEQY
TRBV11-2	TRBJ2-1	ASITSLAGGFNEQF
TRBV18	TRBJ2-7	ASSPGRETHEQY
TRBV13	TRBJ2-5	ASSLRGWVIRETQC
TRBV28	TRBJ2-1	ASSSPSSVLAGSSPYEQF
TRBV6-5	TRBJ1-6	ASSKQSAVYNSDLH
TRBV28	TRBJ1-6	ASNALSGASTLH
TRBV30	TRBJ2-3	VWSVRDNAQY
TRBV6-6	TRBJ2-3	ASSYSLGSGSTDTQY
TRBV7-9	TRBJ2-3	ASSSGNPDTQY
TRBV5-6	TRBJ2-3	ASSLVSTDTQY
TRBV5-1	TRBJ1-1	ASGSTGGDTEAF
TRBV12-3/TRBV12-4	TRBJ2-1	ASSLREIRDSIGYNEQF
TRBV5-4	TRBJ2-3	ASSVDAHPPPTDTQY
TRBV11-3	TRBJ2-7	ASSLTGTAYEQY
TRBV24-1	TRBJ1-1	AIASGGGNTEAF
TRBV14	TRBJ2-7	ASTLGQGKRQY
TRBV11-2	TRBJ2-2	ASSLALGGANTRELF
TRBV5-1	TRBJ2-3	ASSKARREYDTQY
TRBV11-2	TRBJ2-7	ASSYILGTVNPYEQY
TRBV11-2	TRBJ2-3	ASSQTRQGRGDTQC
TRBV11-2	TRBJ1-4	ASSPWEGKPF